This T cell receptor beta chain was identified in a study of vaccination and CD4 T cells after COVID-19. Cultured CD4+ T cell DNA was sequenced using the Oncomine TCR Beta short-read assay. It was cultured CD4+ T cells from which genomic DNA was extracted. TCRdb analysed the PCR reads with MiXCR anew, one entry per CDR3 protein. The profile shows some 9,700 distinct CDR3 sequences, under 40% of them singletons. The treatment: 10-day PBMC culture with coronavirus spike peptide pools or control peptides (ViraFEST assay). Unexposed donor CD4+ T cells predated the COVID-19 pandemic, collected 2011-2018. Subject to cell availability, CD4+ T cells from unexposed donors were probed with SARS-CoV-2 S/N and four cold-coronavirus spikes. This clonotype was counted a few times. Antigen: not known. Trimming took 2 bases from V and 0 from J, leaving 11 bases between them. The CDR3 has 16 residues. Germline CDR1 MNHNS, CDR2 SASEGT.

The V and J genes are TRBV6-1 and TRBJ1-5, with D perhaps matching TRBD1 (6 bases). The receptor was isolated from a human donor in good health. Sequencing was performed on CD4+ T cells from blood, cultured in vitro. The CDR3 DNA is TGTGCCAGCAGTGAATCCCCAGGGGATAGCAATCAGCCCCAGCATTTT. Translated: CASSESPGDSNQPQHF.